The rows below give T cell receptor beta chains drawn from one sample of a study of cytomegalovirus exposure and HLA in healthy donors. Data came from immunoSEQ multiplex PCR; TCRdb stores just in-frame clones and leaves some out. The sample has about 80,000 clones; around 62% are singletons. Sequencing input: PBMCs. The receptors were sampled from a male donor in good health and CMV-seropositive. The CDR3 runs from the conserved cysteine through the conserved F or W. A D gene is named only where the DNA matches it firmly. Size values are once, few and many counts, or a class for expanded clones, and some rows have none.

>TRBJ1-2|TRBV7-2|few|TRBD1|15
CASTLAGQGASGYTF
TGTGCCAGCACCTTAGCGGGACAGGGGGCTTCTGGCTACACCTTC
>TRBJ2-7|TRBV27|.|.|13
CASSLRQGYEQYF
TGTGCCAGCAGTTTAAGGCAGGGGTACGAGCAGTACTTC
>TRBJ2-1|TRBV5-4|.|TRBD2|14
CASSLKRGGGEQFF
TGTGCCAGCAGCTTGAAACGGGGGGGCGGTGAGCAGTTCTTC
>TRBJ2-7|TRBV7-9|.|TRBD1|11
CASSSGQGKYF
TGTGCCAGCAGCTCCGGACAGGGGAAGTACTTC
>TRBJ1-2|TRBV6-5|.|.|12
CASTTRGGGYTF
TGTGCCAGCACCACGAGGGGGGGCGGCTACACCTTC
>TRBJ1-4|TRBV2|.|.|15
CASRTQTGGNEKLFF
TGTGCCAGCAGAACCCAGACAGGAGGAAATGAAAAACTGTTTTTT
>TRBJ1-2|TRBV5-6|.|TRBD1|15
CASSLGSTGGYGYTF
TGTGCCAGCAGCTTGGGCTCCACAGGGGGCTATGGCTACACCTTC
>TRBJ1-5|TRBV6-5|.|TRBD1|13
CASSDRVGQPQHF
TGTGCCAGCAGTGACAGGGTCGGTCAGCCCCAGCATTTT
>TRBJ2-1|TRBV9|.|TRBD2|15
CASSVVASGSNEQFF
TGTGCCAGCAGCGTAGTGGCTAGCGGGAGCAATGAGCAGTTCTTC
>TRBJ2-7|TRBV6-5|.|TRBD1|13
CASRPGGPGEQYF
TGTGCCAGCAGGCCAGGGGGCCCAGGGGAGCAGTACTTC
>TRBJ2-3|TRBV27|.|TRBD2|18
CASSLSGPAGGSTDTQYF
TGTGCCAGCAGTTTATCAGGCCCCGCGGGGGGGAGCACAGATACGCAGTATTTT
>TRBJ1-4|TRBV19|.|.|14
CASSIVQEGAKLFF
TGTGCCAGTAGTATCGTACAGGAGGGTGCAAAACTGTTTTTT
>TRBJ2-3|TRBV4-2|.|.|14
CASSPGRGTDTQYF
TGTGCCAGCAGCCCCGGGAGAGGCACAGATACGCAGTATTTT
>TRBJ1-1|TRBV6-5|.|.|13
CASIGLMNTEAFF
TGTGCCAGCATCGGGTTGATGAACACTGAAGCTTTCTTT
>TRBJ2-5|TRBV18|.|.|13
CASSPGSSETQYF
TGTGCCAGCTCACCGGGGAGTTCTGAGACCCAGTACTTC
>TRBJ1-2|TRBV19|.|.|11
CRTLANYGYTF
TGTCGGACACTTGCTAACTATGGCTACACCTTC
>TRBJ2-7|TRBV5-4|.|TRBD2|17
CASSPLARTSGFYEQYF
TGTGCCAGCAGCCCCCTAGCGCGGACTAGCGGGTTCTACGAGCAGTACTTC
>TRBJ1-6|TRBV28|few|.|15
CASSRGDRDNSPLHF
TGTGCCAGCAGCCGGGGAGACCGAGATAATTCACCCCTCCACTTT
>TRBJ2-7|TRBV4-3|.|.|15
CASSQDSAGPYEQYF
TGCGCCAGCAGCCAAGATTCGGCAGGGCCCTACGAGCAGTACTTC
>TRBJ2-1|TRBV6-5|.|.|14
CASRERNSYNEQFF
TGTGCCAGCAGGGAGCGAAATTCCTACAATGAGCAGTTCTTC
>TRBJ2-7|TRBV28|.|TRBD1|14
CASTRGDRVYEQYF
TGTGCCAGCACCCGTGGGGACAGGGTCTACGAGCAGTACTTC
>TRBJ2-3|TRBV5-6|.|TRBD1|15
CASSSRGRRTDTQYF
TGTGCCAGCAGCTCCAGGGGGCGGAGGACAGATACGCAGTATTTT
>TRBJ2-5|TRBV9|.|.|16
CASSVAPQGMGETQYF
TGTGCCAGCAGCGTAGCCCCACAGGGTATGGGGGAGACCCAGTACTTC
>TRBJ1-5|TRBV5-6|.|.|16
CASSSVKGQGNQPQHF
TGTGCCAGCAGCTCGGTAAAAGGGCAGGGGAATCAGCCCCAGCATTTT
>TRBJ2-7|TRBV18|.|.|12
CASSPPGGLQYF
TGTGCCAGCTCACCACCCGGGGGATTGCAGTACTTC
>TRBJ2-3|TRBV9|few|TRBD2|17
CASSPEIAGTSTDTQYF
TGTGCCAGCAGCCCCGAAATAGCGGGAACTAGCACAGATACGCAGTATTTT